The text below deals with one T cell receptor beta chain. The antigen is undetermined. This specimen comes from a study of cytomegalovirus exposure and HLA in healthy donors. The study's findings and limits: Sequencing had likely introduced a cluster of highly shared sequence variants as an artifact.

CDR1 and CDR2 (germline): SGHNT, YYREEE (reference sequence). V was pared by 0 bases and J by 2 bases, with 9 bases between. CDR3 size: 16 residues. A multiplex PCR was run with 60 Vbeta primers and 13 Jbeta primers. The protocol was immunoSEQ multiplex PCR, while the TCRdb copy is restricted to in-frame clones and leaves out a portion. The sample carries over 150,000 clones, approximately 80% recorded once. This clonotype was obtained from a woman aged 40 to 50 in good health and CMV-seropositive. The genes are TRBV5-4 and TRBJ2-6; no definite D call. The specimen was PBMCs. The chain's CDR3 is CASSLDSSPGANVLTF. The CDR3, as DNA: TGTGCCAGCAGCTTGGATTCTAGTCCTGGGGCCAACGTCCTGACTTTC.